One sample yielded the 9 T cell receptor beta chains listed below, sequenced in a study of T-cell memory formation after mild COVID-19. One entry per CDR3 protein, called by TCRdb with MiXCR from the 5' RACE reads. The sample has approximately 4,900 distinct CDR3 sequences, around 43% seen once. Material for sequencing was PBMCs or a T cell subset sorted from them (not recorded which). The receptor source for this set is an adult who had mild COVID-19 (a few samples of this study predate the infection). Cell type and time point are not known.

V is TRBV5-1 and J is TRBJ2-7, with TRBD1 identical over 10 bases. The germline V gene has CDR1 SGHRS and CDR2 YFSETQ. The V gene end was trimmed by 4 bases and the J gene end by 6 bases; junction bases not matched to a gene: 10. CDR3 length: 15 residues. The CDR3 reads CASSQLLTGGGEQYF. CDR3 coding DNA: TGCGCCAGCAGCCAACTCCTGACAGGGGGCGGCGAGCAGTACTTC.

In its sample, this clonotype is medium-sized (0.01 to 0.1%). The chain employs TRBV24-1 and TRBJ2-1, with TRBD1 matching 7 bases. With 7 bases clipped from V and 1 base from J, the junction kept 3 bases outside the gene matches. CDR1 is KGHDR and CDR2 is SFDVKD in the germline V gene. The CDR3 covers 14 residues. CDR3 protein: CATSHRGSYNEQFF. CDR3 bases: TGTGCCACCAGCCACAGGGGATCCTACAATGAGCAGTTCTTC.

Relative to its sample, this clonotype is medium-sized (0.01 to 0.1%). The V gene is TRBV15, the J gene TRBJ1-3, with 7 positions matching TRBD1. The CDR3 contains 16 residues. The V gene end was trimmed by 3 bases and the J gene end by 0 bases; junction bases not matched to a gene: 5. Per the germline V gene, CDR1 is LNHNV and CDR2 is YYDKDF (reference sequence). The CDR3 DNA sequence: TGTGCCACCAGCAGGGTTGACAGGGACTCTGGAAACACCATATATTTT. Protein: CATSRVDRDSGNTIYF.

The gene calls are TRBV9 and TRBJ1-1, with D possibly matching TRBD1 (6 bases). The CDR3 covers 15 residues. Germline V CDR1 and CDR2: SGDLS, YYNGEE. Trimming stripped 3 bases from V and 4 bases from J, with 16 bases between. The CDR3 reads CASSAVEGGGTEAFF. CDR3 nucleotide sequence: TGTGCCAGCAGCGCCGTCGAGGGAGGGGGCACTGAAGCTTTCTTT.

This clonotype was detected only once. The rearrangement uses TRBV12-3 or TRBV12-4 and TRBJ1-1, with TRBD1 identical over 7 bases. The CDR3 has 13 amino acids. V dropped 6 bases and J dropped 4; count of bases not matched to a gene: 5. The CDR3 coding sequence is TGTGCCAGCAGGCGGACAGGCTCCACTGAAGCTTTCTTT. Encoded protein: CASRRTGSTEAFF.

This clonotype qualifies as large (0.1 to 1%). This rearrangement joins TRBV10-3 to TRBJ2-3; D not resolved. Trimming shortened V by 11 bases and J by 4 bases, and 16 bases separated the two germline ends. CDR1 is ENHRY and CDR2 is SYGVKD in the germline V gene. This CDR3 has 13 residues. CDR3 residues: CASAVWGPDTQYF. DNA of the CDR3: TGTGCCTCCGCGGTGTGGGGTCCAGATACGCAGTATTTT.

The chain links TRBV20-1 to TRBJ2-3, with 10 positions matching TRBD2. The CDR3 is 16 amino acids. CDR1 and CDR2 from the germline V gene are DFQATT and SNEGSKA (reference sequence). The V and J ends lost 7 bases and 4 bases, in that order; junction bases with no gene match: 14. The DNA for the CDR3 is TGCAGTGGCCATCAACCGTCTAGCGGGGGCCCAGATACGCAGTATTTT. Encoded protein: CSGHQPSSGGPDTQYF.

The gene calls are TRBV28 and TRBJ2-3; D call uncertain. The CDR3 runs 12 residues. Germline V lookup: CDR1 MDHEN, CDR2 SYDVKM. Trimming removed 6 bases from V and 2 bases from J, with 6 bases in between. The CDR3 coding sequence is TGTGCCAGCAGCACAGCCACAGATACGCAGTATTTT. Its translation: CASSTATDTQYF.

Note on this clonotype: A junction boundary mismatches the germline segment, possibly from a read error. V is TRBV3-1 and J is TRBJ2-5; a possible D gene is TRBD2 (5 bases). CDR1 is LGHDT, CDR2 YNNKEL, per germline (reference sequence). This CDR3 contains 11 residues. DNA for the CDR3: TGTGCCAGCAGCCAAGGATGGGGAGTCAGCTTC. Amino acids: CASSQGWGVSF.